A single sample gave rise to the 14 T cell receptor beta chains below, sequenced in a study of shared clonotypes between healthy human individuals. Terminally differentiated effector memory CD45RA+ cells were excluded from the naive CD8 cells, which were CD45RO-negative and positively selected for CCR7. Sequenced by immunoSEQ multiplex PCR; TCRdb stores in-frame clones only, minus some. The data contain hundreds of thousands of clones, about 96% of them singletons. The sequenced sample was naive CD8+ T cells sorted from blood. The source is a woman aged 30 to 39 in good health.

The CDR3 nucleotides are TGCGCCAGCAGCCAAGATGCCTCCTGGGGCGTCTCAACTGGAAACACCATATATTTT. It translates to CASSQDASWGVSTGNTIYF. The rearrangement joins TRBV4-1 to TRBJ1-3; maybe TRBD1 (5 bases). Germline loops: CDR1 MGHRA, CDR2 YSYEKL. The CDR3 extends over 19 amino acids. V lost 0 bases, J lost 2 bases, and 20 bases lay in between.

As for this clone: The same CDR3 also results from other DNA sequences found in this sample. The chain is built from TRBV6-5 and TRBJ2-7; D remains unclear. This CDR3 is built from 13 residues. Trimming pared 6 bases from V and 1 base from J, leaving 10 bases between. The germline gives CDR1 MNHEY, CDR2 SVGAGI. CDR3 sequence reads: CASSPDRSYEQYF. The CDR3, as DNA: TGTGCCAGCAGCCCAGACCGGTCCTACGAGCAGTACTTC.

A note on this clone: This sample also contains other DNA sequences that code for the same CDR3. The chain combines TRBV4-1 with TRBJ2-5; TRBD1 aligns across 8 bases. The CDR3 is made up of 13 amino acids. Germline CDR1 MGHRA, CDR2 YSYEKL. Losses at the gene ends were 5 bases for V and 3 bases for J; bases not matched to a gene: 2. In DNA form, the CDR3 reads TGCGCCAGCAGCTTGGACAGGGAAGAGACCCAGTACTTC. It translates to CASSLDREETQYF.

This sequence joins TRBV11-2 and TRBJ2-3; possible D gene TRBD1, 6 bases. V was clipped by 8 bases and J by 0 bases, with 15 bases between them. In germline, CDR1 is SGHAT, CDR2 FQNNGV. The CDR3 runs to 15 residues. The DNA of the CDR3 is TGTGCCAGCGGCAGAAAGGGGGAAAGCACAGATACGCAGTATTTT. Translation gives CASGRKGESTDTQYF.

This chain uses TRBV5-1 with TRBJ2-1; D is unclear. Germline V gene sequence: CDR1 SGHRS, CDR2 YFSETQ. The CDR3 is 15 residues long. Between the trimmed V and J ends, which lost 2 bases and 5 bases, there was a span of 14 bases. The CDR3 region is CASSLVRSTNNEQFF. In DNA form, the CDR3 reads TGCGCCAGCAGCTTAGTTCGCAGTACTAACAATGAGCAGTTCTTC.

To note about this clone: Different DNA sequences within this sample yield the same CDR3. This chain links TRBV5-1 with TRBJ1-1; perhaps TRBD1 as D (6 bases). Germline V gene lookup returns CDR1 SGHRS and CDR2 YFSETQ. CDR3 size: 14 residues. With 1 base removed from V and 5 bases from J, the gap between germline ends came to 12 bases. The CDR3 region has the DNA TGCGCCAGCAGCTTGCCAGGGGCGGGGACTGAAGCTTTCTTT. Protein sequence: CASSLPGAGTEAFF.

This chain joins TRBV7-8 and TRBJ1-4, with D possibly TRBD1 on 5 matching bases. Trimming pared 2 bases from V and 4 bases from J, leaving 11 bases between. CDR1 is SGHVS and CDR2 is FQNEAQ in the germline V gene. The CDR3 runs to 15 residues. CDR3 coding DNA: TGTGCCAGCAGCTTACTCGGACAACTTAATGAAAAACTGTTTTTT. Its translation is CASSLLGQLNEKLFF.

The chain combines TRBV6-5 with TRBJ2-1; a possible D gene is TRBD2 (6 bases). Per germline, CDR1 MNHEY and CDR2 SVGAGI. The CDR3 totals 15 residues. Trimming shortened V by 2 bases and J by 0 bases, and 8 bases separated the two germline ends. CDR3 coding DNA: TGTGCCAGCAGTTACCTAGCGTTCTCCTACAATGAGCAGTTCTTC. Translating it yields CASSYLAFSYNEQFF.

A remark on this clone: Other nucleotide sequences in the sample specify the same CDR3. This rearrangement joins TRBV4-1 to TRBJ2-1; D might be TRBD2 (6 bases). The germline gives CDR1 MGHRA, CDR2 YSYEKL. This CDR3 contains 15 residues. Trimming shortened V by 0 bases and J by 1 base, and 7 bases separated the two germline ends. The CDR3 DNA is TGCGCCAGCAGCCAAGACGGGGGATCCTACAATGAGCAGTTCTTC. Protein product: CASSQDGGSYNEQFF.

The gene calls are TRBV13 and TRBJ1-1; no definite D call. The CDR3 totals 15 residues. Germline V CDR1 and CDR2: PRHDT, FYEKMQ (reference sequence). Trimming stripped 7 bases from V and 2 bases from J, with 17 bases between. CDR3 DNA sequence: TGTGCCAGCACCAACCCAGCTCCGGGTAACACTGAAGCTTTCTTT. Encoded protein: CASTNPAPGNTEAFF.

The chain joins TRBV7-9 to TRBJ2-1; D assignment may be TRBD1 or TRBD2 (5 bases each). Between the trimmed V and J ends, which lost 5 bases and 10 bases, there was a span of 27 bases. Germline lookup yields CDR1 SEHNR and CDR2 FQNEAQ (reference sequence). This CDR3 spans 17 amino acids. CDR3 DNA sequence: TGTGCCAGCAGCCCCCAGGGAGCTGGGCGGGCCACTACCGAGCAGTTCTTC. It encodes CASSPQGAGRATTEQFF.

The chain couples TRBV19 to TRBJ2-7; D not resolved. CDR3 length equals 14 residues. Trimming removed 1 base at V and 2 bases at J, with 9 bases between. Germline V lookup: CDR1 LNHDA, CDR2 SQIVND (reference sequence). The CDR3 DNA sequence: TGTGCCAGTAGTATAGGGCCAGCTACCTACGAGCAGTACTTC. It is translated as CASSIGPATYEQYF.

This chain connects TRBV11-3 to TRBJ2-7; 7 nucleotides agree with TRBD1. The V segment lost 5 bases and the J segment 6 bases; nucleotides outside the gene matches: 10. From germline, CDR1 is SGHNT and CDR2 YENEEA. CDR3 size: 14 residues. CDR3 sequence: CASSGTGEKGEQYF. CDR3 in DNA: TGTGCCAGCAGCGGAACAGGGGAGAAAGGCGAGCAGTACTTC.

The CDR3 DNA follows: TGTGCCAGCAGCCCTCCCGGGGGCGGAGGCTACACCTTC. Residues: CASSPPGGGGYTF. The rearrangement links TRBV2 to TRBJ1-2, with TRBD1 as a possible D gene (6 bases). Trimming took off 6 bases at V and 8 bases at J, with 16 bases between the two ends. This CDR3 has 13 amino acids. Germline V gene lookup returns CDR1 SNHLY and CDR2 FYNNEI.